These 11 T cell receptor beta chains originate from one sample sequenced in a study of T cells in Graves' hyperthyroidism and ophthalmopathy. RNA transcripts provided the source from which TCR beta CDR3 regions were amplified. The study used the HTBI primer set for a first-round RT-PCR of the TCR CDR3. TCRdb re-called the multiplex PCR reads through MiXCR, storing one row per CDR3 protein. The sample has approximately 400,000 distinct CDR3 sequences, around a sixth seen once. The specimen was blood. Receptors were obtained from a man younger than 35 with Graves' ophthalmopathy.

Comment on this clonotype: This may be a read error: a much more frequent sequence differs by one nucleotide. J is TRBJ2-2 and V is TRBV2; weak D call: TRBD2 (5 bases). This CDR3 spans 16 amino acids. Trimming took 11 bases from V and 7 from J, leaving 26 bases between them. Germline values: CDR1 SNHLY, CDR2 FYNNEI. Here the CDR3 reads CACNGDTAPGYGELFF. The CDR3 nucleotides read TGTGCCTGCAATGGTGATACGGCCCCGGGGTACGGGGAGCTGTTTTTT.

The chain links TRBV6-1 to TRBJ1-4; 10 bases match TRBD1. This CDR3 spans 15 amino acids. Germline CDR1 MNHNS, CDR2 SASEGT. The V segment lost 5 bases and the J segment 7 bases; nucleotides outside the gene matches: 7. The DNA of the CDR3 is TGTGCCAGCAGTAATCCGGGACAGGGGTTTGAAAAACTGTTTTTT. Translation: CASSNPGQGFEKLFF.

This rearrangement joins TRBV2 to TRBJ1-3, with a tentative D call TRBD1 (5 bases). This CDR3 contains 16 residues. The germline CDR1 and CDR2 sequences are SNHLY and FYNNEI. V was cut by 6 bases and J by 3 bases, with 18 bases left in between. Here the CDR3 reads CASSFRFSGNGNTIYF. The CDR3 coding sequence is TGTGCCAGCAGCTTTAGATTTTCAGGGAATGGAAACACCATATATTTT. Drawing the rest from reference TRBV2 and TRBJ1-3, the complete variable domain is EPEVTQTPSHQVTQMGQEVILRCVPISNHLYFYWYRQILGQKVEFLVSFYNNEISEKSEIFDDQFSVERPDGSNFTLKIRSTKLEDSAMYFCASSFRFSGNGNTIYFGEGSWLTVV.

There are a few counts of this clonotype. The chain recombines TRBV3-1 with TRBJ1-3; no definite D call. In germline, CDR1 is LGHDT, CDR2 YNNKEL (reference sequence). This CDR3 has 17 residues. V was shortened by 3 bases and J by 4 bases, with 19 bases between the two germline ends. In nucleotides, the CDR3 is TGTGCCAGCAGCCAGTTCCTACGGGATCCCGGGGGAAACACCATATATTTT. Residues: CASSQFLRDPGGNTIYF.

This clonotype was found a few times. The J gene is TRBJ1-4, the V gene TRBV5-1; 9 nucleotides match TRBD1. Trimming removed 4 bases from V and 0 bases from J; junction bases left unmatched: 13. CDR1 is SGHRS and CDR2 is YFSETQ in the germline V gene. The CDR3 covers 19 residues. The CDR3 reads CASSRQGGFLGATNEKLFF. The CDR3 nucleotides are TGCGCCAGCAGCCGACAGGGGGGGTTTCTTGGCGCAACTAATGAAAAACTGTTTTTT.

The gene calls are TRBV5-1 and TRBJ1-5, with D possibly matching TRBD1 (6 bases). Trimming removed 0 bases from V and 4 bases from J, with 17 bases in between. Per germline, CDR1 SGHRS and CDR2 YFSETQ. The CDR3 consists of 17 residues. CDR3 nucleotides: TGCGCCAGCAGCTTGGCACCACGGACAGAAGGAAATCAGCCCCAGCATTTT. Protein product: CASSLAPRTEGNQPQHF.

This clonotype was detected only a few times. CDR3 in DNA: TGTGCCAGCAGCCCCCTAGCGGGGGACTGGGAGCAGTACTTC. This translates into CASSPLAGDWEQYF. V usage is TRBV3-1 and J usage is TRBJ2-7; 10 bases are a match to TRBD2. V was pared by 4 bases and J by 7 bases, with 7 bases of the junction left unmatched. The CDR3 has 14 residues. Germline V lookup: CDR1 LGHDT, CDR2 YNNKEL (reference sequence).

The V gene is TRBV20-1, the J gene TRBJ2-7; 9 bases agree with TRBD1. The CDR3 covers 13 residues. J was trimmed by 4 bases and V by 3 bases; bases with no gene match: 4. The germline gives CDR1 DFQATT, CDR2 SNEGSKA (reference sequence). This chain's CDR3 is CSARGDRDYEQYF. The CDR3 DNA is TGCAGTGCTAGGGGGGACAGGGATTACGAGCAGTACTTC.

This clonotype has a count of ten or more. The gene calls are TRBV7-9 and TRBJ2-7; 8 bases are a match to TRBD2. Germline V gene data show CDR1 as SEHNR and CDR2 as FQNEAQ (reference sequence). Trimming took 2 bases from V and 0 from J; bases not matched to a gene: 9. This CDR3 is built from 17 residues. The CDR3 is CASSLSSGGQGSYEQYF. As DNA, the CDR3 is TGTGCCAGCAGCTTATCCAGCGGGGGCCAGGGCTCCTACGAGCAGTACTTC.

Only a few counts were recorded for this clonotype. This chain links TRBV6-1 with TRBJ2-7; D gene ambiguous. Per the germline V gene, CDR1 is MNHNS and CDR2 is SASEGT. Trimming stripped 6 bases from V and 0 bases from J, with 9 bases between. The CDR3 consists of 13 residues. Written as DNA, the CDR3 is TGTGCCAGCAGAAAGATTAACTCCTACGAGCAGTACTTC. Translating it yields CASRKINSYEQYF.

In its sample, this clonotype was seen a few times. The rearrangement joins TRBV11-3 to TRBJ1-1; D is perhaps TRBD1 (6 bases). The V end lost 6 bases, the J end lost 9 bases, and 29 bases lay between the germline ends. CDR1 and CDR2 from the germline V gene are SGHNT and YENEEA. This CDR3 is 17 amino acids long. Here the CDR3 reads CASRPWDASPAQGQAFF. Written as DNA, the CDR3 is TGTGCCAGCAGACCATGGGACGCAAGTCCGGCCCAGGGGCAAGCTTTCTTT.